Below, one T cell receptor (beta chain) is given with its context. Antigen: not known. The germline V gene has CDR1 SEHNR and CDR2 FQNEAQ (reference sequence). V lost 1 base, J lost 5 bases, and 6 bases lay in between. This CDR3 comprises 13 residues. The sample comes from a study of cytomegalovirus exposure and HLA in healthy donors. Study-level points and caveats: In a later analysis, TCR beta V- and J-gene trimming was associated with a missense DCLRE1C variant. Per a prior analysis, the majority of TCR beta V segments were productive roughly 87% or roughly 30% of the time. More clonal expansion characterized HLA-associated TCR beta chains than equally common others in a later analysis.

Researchers ran the PCR with 60 Vbeta and 13 Jbeta primers. Using immunoSEQ multiplex PCR, the repertoire was profiled, and TCRdb retains in-frame clones only, with some absent. Among 90,000 to 150,000 clones, 60% to 85% were seen once, and the ten largest hold about 3.5%. This sequence originates from a young woman in good health and CMV-seropositive. The sequencing input was PBMCs. The V gene is TRBV7-9, the J gene TRBJ2-1; unclear D gene. The CDR3 sequence: CASSLGSDNEQFF. In nucleotides, the CDR3 is TGTGCCAGCAGCTTAGGCTCAGACAATGAGCAGTTCTTC. Full variable domain (missing parts from reference TRBV7-9 and TRBJ2-1): DTGVSQNPRHKITKRGQNVTFRCDPISEHNRLYWYRQTLGQGPEFLTYFQNEAQLEKSRLLSDRFSAERPKGSFSTLEIQRTEQGDSAMYLCASSLGSDNEQFFGPGTRLTVL.